These 28 T cell receptor beta chains originate from one sample sequenced in a study of cytomegalovirus exposure and HLA in healthy donors. Primers included in the PCR were 60 Vbeta and 13 Jbeta primers. Clones were read by immunoSEQ multiplex PCR, and TCRdb kept only the in-frame ones, dropping some. The data hold around 120,000 clones, with about 75% observed a single time. Sequences were obtained from PBMCs. These receptors were collected from a man in his sixties in good health and CMV-seropositive.

The genes are TRBV10-3 and TRBJ2-3, with TRBD2 matching over 11 bases. Germline V CDR1 and CDR2: ENHRY, SYGVKD. The CDR3 loop spans 15 amino acids. With 4 bases clipped from V and 2 bases from J, the junction kept 2 bases outside the gene matches. The CDR3 is CAISALAGATDTQYF. CDR3 in DNA: TGTGCCATCAGTGCACTAGCGGGAGCCACAGATACGCAGTATTTT.

This chain connects TRBV18 to TRBJ1-2; perhaps TRBD1 as D (5 bases). The CDR3 is 15 amino acids. V was pared by 2 bases and J by 3 bases, with 13 bases between. Per germline, CDR1 KGHSH and CDR2 LQKENI. The CDR3 is CASSPRAGEDYGYTF. In DNA, the CDR3 is TGTGCCAGCTCACCAAGAGCGGGGGAGGACTATGGCTACACCTTC.

The chain recombines TRBV9 with TRBJ2-7, with 7 positions matching TRBD1. J was trimmed by 3 bases and V by 4 bases; bases with no gene match: 10. The CDR3 loop spans 15 amino acids. Germline V gene lookup returns CDR1 SGDLS and CDR2 YYNGEE. In DNA, the CDR3 is TGTGCCAGCAGCCCCACCGGGACAGTAGTCTACGAGCAGTACTTC. Translating it yields CASSPTGTVVYEQYF.

The rearrangement joins TRBV15 to TRBJ1-2, with TRBD1 identical over 8 bases. This CDR3 has 13 amino acids. The trim removed 5 bases at V and 6 bases at J, leaving 5 bases unmatched. Germline CDR1 and CDR2: LNHNV and YYDKDF (reference sequence). The CDR3 here is CATSRVQGDGYTF. The CDR3 DNA is TGTGCCACCAGCCGAGTACAGGGGGATGGCTACACCTTC.

There are a few counts of this clone. The rearrangement uses TRBV6-5 and TRBJ2-7; D may be TRBD2 (6 bases). Trimming stripped 5 bases from V and 2 bases from J, with 13 bases between. The germline V gene has CDR1 MNHEY and CDR2 SVGAGI. CDR3 length: 14 residues. CDR3 sequence reads: CASSPGLLTYEQYF. CDR3 coding DNA: TGTGCCAGCAGTCCGGGACTTCTAACCTACGAGCAGTACTTC.

This clone was counted between two and nine times. V is TRBV7-2 and J is TRBJ1-1, with D unclear. The V gene's germline CDR1 is SGHTA and CDR2 FQGNSA. This CDR3 has 14 amino acids. Trimming left V 2 bases short and J 2 bases short, with 9 bases between. CDR3 sequence (DNA): TGTGCCAGCAGCTTACAATCCGGTAACACTGAAGCTTTCTTT. Translation gives CASSLQSGNTEAFF.

This chain links TRBV29-1 with TRBJ2-7; maybe TRBD1 (6 bases). Germline V lookup: CDR1 SQVTM, CDR2 ANQGSEA. The CDR3 covers 13 residues. V lost 2 bases and J 3 bases, leaving 11 bases between the germline ends. The CDR3 coding sequence is TGCAGCGTTGAATCGAAAGGGGGCTACGAGCAGTACTTC. Translated: CSVESKGGYEQYF.

About this clone: One end of the junction does not line up with germline, which may come from a read error. This chain uses TRBV5-1 with TRBJ2-6, with D possibly TRBD2 on 7 matching bases. Germline CDR1 SGHRS, CDR2 YFSETQ. The CDR3 loop spans 16 amino acids. The CDR3, as DNA: TGCGCCAGCAGCCCCTGGGGGGGCTCTGGGGCCAACGGCCTGACTTTC. Amino acids: CASSPWGGSGANGLTF.

This chain links TRBV25-1 with TRBJ2-1, with D possibly being TRBD1 (6 bases). The CDR3 spans 13 residues. Germline CDR1 and CDR2: MGHDK and SYGVNS. With 5 bases removed from V and 7 bases from J, the gap between germline ends came to 12 bases. The CDR3 spells CASSPPRGNEQFF. CDR3 DNA sequence: TGTGCCAGCAGTCCCCCGAGGGGGAATGAGCAGTTCTTC.

The chain couples TRBV5-1 to TRBJ2-1; 9 bases agree with TRBD2. J was trimmed by 6 bases and V by 0 bases; bases with no gene match: 7. Looked up from germline, CDR1 is SGHRS and CDR2 is YFSETQ. The CDR3 loop spans 16 amino acids. The CDR3: CASSLGLAGTTNEQFF. CDR3 in DNA: TGCGCCAGCAGCTTGGGCCTAGCGGGAACCACCAATGAGCAGTTCTTC.

In nucleotides, the CDR3 is TGTGCCAGCAGCCTCCGGGACAAAAATAATTCACCCCTCCACTTT. As protein: CASSLRDKNNSPLHF. The chain employs TRBV2 and TRBJ1-6; tentatively, D is TRBD1 (6 bases). This CDR3 region has 15 residues. The ends were cut back, 6 bases at V and 5 bases at J, with 14 bases in the middle. Germline CDR1 SNHLY, CDR2 FYNNEI.

The rearrangement links TRBV29-1 to TRBJ2-2; TRBD2 matches 12 bases. There are 15 residues in the CDR3. The germline CDR1 and CDR2 sequences are SQVTM and ANQGSEA. The V gene end was trimmed by 6 bases and the J gene end by 8 bases; junction bases not matched to a gene: 10. The DNA of the CDR3 is TGCAGCGTCGTGTCACGACTAGCGGGGGTAGGGGAGCTGTTTTTT. Its translation is CSVVSRLAGVGELFF.

The rearrangement links TRBV6-5 to TRBJ2-5, with 7 nucleotides matching TRBD1. TRBJ2-7 matches the DNA end more closely, so the J call is doubtful. The CDR3 runs to 15 residues. CDR1 and CDR2 (germline): MNHEY, SVGAGI. The CDR3 coding sequence is TGTGCCAGCAGTTACTTTAGGGACAGATCCTACGAGCAGTACTTC. This encodes CASSYFRDRSYEQYF.

The chain joins TRBV27 to TRBJ2-1; D may be TRBD2 (5 bases). Trimming shortened V by 8 bases and J by 6 bases, and 20 bases separated the two germline ends. Germline V gene sequence: CDR1 MNHEY, CDR2 SMNVEV (reference sequence). CDR3 length: 15 residues. The CDR3 region is CASGEVNTRGNEQFF. CDR3 DNA: TGTGCCAGCGGGGAAGTAAACACCCGGGGCAATGAGCAGTTCTTC.

This clone was seen once. The chain couples TRBV5-1 to TRBJ2-1; 15 bases match TRBD2. V shed 4 bases and J 0 bases; nucleotides not matched to a gene: 5. CDR3 length: 18 amino acids. CDR1 and CDR2 (germline): SGHRS, YFSETQ. The CDR3 sequence: CASSPGLAGGYSYNEQFF. CDR3 DNA: TGCGCCAGCAGCCCGGGACTAGCGGGGGGATACTCCTACAATGAGCAGTTCTTC.

The rearrangement uses TRBV7-6 and TRBJ2-1, with 10 nucleotides matching TRBD1. The germline V gene encodes CDR1 SGHVS and CDR2 FNYEAQ. This CDR3 contains 17 residues. Trimming at V came to 5 bases and at J to 4 bases, leaving 11 bases not matched to a gene. CDR3 sequence (DNA): TGTGCCAGCAGCCCCACTCCGGGACAGGGGTGGTACAATGAGCAGTTCTTC. Residues: CASSPTPGQGWYNEQFF.

The rearrangement links TRBV7-6 to TRBJ2-3, with TRBD2 identical over 13 bases. V lost 5 bases and J lost 0; bases outside the gene matches: 2. The CDR3 runs to 16 residues. The germline CDR1 and CDR2 sequences are SGHVS and FNYEAQ. The CDR3 sequence: CASSALAGGSTDTQYF. CDR3 DNA sequence: TGTGCCAGCAGCGCACTAGCGGGGGGGAGCACAGATACGCAGTATTTT.

This rearrangement joins TRBV19 to TRBJ1-2; 7 bases are shared with TRBD1. This CDR3 region has 13 residues. Germline V gene data show CDR1 as LNHDA and CDR2 as SQIVND (reference sequence). The ends lost 5 bases at V and 7 bases at J; junction bases unmatched: 7. The CDR3 nucleotides read TGTGCCAGTAGTTCACAGGGGATTGGTGGCTACACCTTC. Translated, it gives CASSSQGIGGYTF.

This sequence joins TRBV30 and TRBJ1-2; D ambiguous. V was pared by 0 bases and J by 4 bases, with 9 bases between. The CDR3 runs 13 residues. CDR1 and CDR2 from the germline V gene are GTSNPN and SVGIG (reference sequence). This CDR3 is CAWSVGRIYGYTF. The CDR3 DNA reads as TGTGCCTGGAGTGTGGGGAGGATCTATGGCTACACCTTC. The complete variable domain, with remaining parts taken from reference TRBV30 and TRBJ1-2, reads SQTIHQWPATLVQPVGSPLSLECTVEGTSNPNLYWYRQAAGRGLQLLFYSVGIGQISSEVPQNLSASRPQDRQFILSSKKLLLSDSGFYLCAWSVGRIYGYTFGSGTRLTVV.

This clone was seen a few times. The rearrangement links TRBV6-1 to TRBJ2-1, with 9 bases matching TRBD2. The CDR3 runs to 19 residues. V was pared by 2 bases and J by 3 bases, with 14 bases of the junction left unmatched. The germline CDR1 and CDR2 sequences are MNHNS and SASEGT. The CDR3 DNA reads TGTGCCAGCAGTGAATATAAAAAAGGGCTAGCGGGGTACTACAATGAGCAGTTCTTC. This gives the protein CASSEYKKGLAGYYNEQFF.

The chain carries TRBV27 and TRBJ1-4, with D maybe TRBD1 (5 bases). V shed 6 bases and J shed 4 bases, with 9 bases lying between them. CDR3 size: 13 residues. Germline-derived CDR1 and CDR2 are MNHEY and SMNVEV (reference sequence). The CDR3 DNA reads TGTGCCAGCAGCGGGGGTGTTAATGAAAAACTGTTTTTT. This sequence encodes CASSGGVNEKLFF.

The chain couples TRBV7-9 to TRBJ2-7; perhaps TRBD2 as D (7 bases). V was shortened by 5 bases and J by 2 bases, with 16 bases between the two germline ends. The CDR3 contains 15 residues. Germline loops: CDR1 SEHNR, CDR2 FQNEAQ (reference sequence). For the CDR3, the DNA is TGTGCCAGCAGCCAGGGGCTAGCGGTTACCTACGAGCAGTACTTC. This sequence encodes CASSQGLAVTYEQYF.

The genes are TRBV6-5 and TRBJ2-5; TRBD1 agrees at 7 bases. With 5 bases clipped from V and 5 bases from J, the junction kept 5 bases outside the gene matches. The CDR3 loop spans 13 amino acids. CDR1 is MNHEY and CDR2 is SVGAGI in the germline V gene. In DNA, the CDR3 is TGTGCCAGCAGTCCAAGGGGGCAGGAGACCCAGTACTTC. It encodes CASSPRGQETQYF.

V and J are TRBV2 and TRBJ2-1, with 8 bases aligning to TRBD2. The CDR3 consists of 15 residues. Trimming removed 5 bases from V and 4 bases from J; junction bases left unmatched: 7. Germline loops: CDR1 SNHLY, CDR2 FYNNEI. The CDR3 nucleotides read TGTGCCAGCAGTTTGACTAGCGCCTTTTACAATGAGCAGTTCTTC. Encoded protein: CASSLTSAFYNEQFF.

The chain recombines TRBV19 with TRBJ1-5; D ambiguous. Trimming removed 0 bases from V and 8 bases from J, with 14 bases in between. The CDR3 is 15 residues long. Germline values: CDR1 LNHDA, CDR2 SQIVND (reference sequence). DNA for the CDR3: TGTGCCAGTAGTATAGATCCGCCAGGTGAGAAGCCCCAGCATTTT. This sequence encodes CASSIDPPGEKPQHF.

The sample holds a few counts of this clone. The chain joins TRBV7-2 to TRBJ1-1; tentatively, D is TRBD1 (6 bases). The germline CDR1 and CDR2 sequences are SGHTA and FQGNSA. This CDR3 is built from 16 residues. The V and J ends lost 1 base and 0 bases respectively, with 12 bases between them. Here the CDR3 DNA reads TGTGCCAGCAGCTTAGGGGGGAGGGGGGTGAACACTGAAGCTTTCTTT. This codes for CASSLGGRGVNTEAFF.

The V and J genes are TRBV2 and TRBJ1-2; D gene uncertain. V was pared by 3 bases and J by 8 bases, with 13 bases between. CDR1 and CDR2 (germline): SNHLY, FYNNEI. The CDR3 runs 13 residues. The CDR3 sequence is CASSDPREAGYTF. CDR3 sequence (DNA): TGTGCCAGCAGTGACCCCCGGGAGGCCGGCTACACCTTC.

This clone came up once. The chain recombines TRBV9 with TRBJ1-2, with 11 bases aligning to TRBD1. The CDR3 contains 15 residues. Germline V gene data show CDR1 as SGDLS and CDR2 as YYNGEE. V trimming: 5 bases; J trimming: 6 bases; junction bases outside the gene matches: 9. CDR3 loop: CASSRTGGPPNGYTF. CDR3 bases: TGTGCCAGCAGTCGGACAGGGGGCCCACCAAATGGCTACACCTTC.